A selection of T cell receptor beta chains follows, all from one sample in a study of cytomegalovirus exposure and HLA in healthy donors. The table came from immunoSEQ multiplex PCR; TCRdb's copy has only in-frame clones and leaves some out. The sample consists of about 110,000 clones, about two thirds of them appearing once. The sequenced sample consisted of PBMCs. The receptors here all came from a boy younger than 18 in good health and CMV-seronegative. Each CDR3 is given with its conserved first and last residue. The D gene is left open where the match is weak. Not all rows give a size; the values are once, few, many and, for expanded clones, a class.

>TRBV30|TRBJ2-4|.|.
CAWSGWGVSSIQYF
TGTGCCTGGAGTGGTTGGGGGGTATCTAGCATTCAGTACTTC
>TRBV14|TRBJ1-1|.|TRBD1
CASSWGQRNTEAFF
TGTGCCAGCAGTTGGGGACAGAGGAACACTGAAGCTTTCTTT
>TRBV4-1|TRBJ2-5|.|.
CASSQEGRQETQYF
TGCGCCAGCAGCCAAGAGGGCCGGCAAGAGACCCAGTACTTC
>TRBV9|TRBJ1-2|few|.
CASSVVSGTSNYGYTF
TGTGCCAGCAGCGTAGTGTCAGGAACCTCTAACTATGGCTACACCTTC
>TRBV30|TRBJ1-5|.|.
CAWRGARHGDQPQHF
TGTGCCTGGAGGGGGGCCCGACACGGCGATCAGCCCCAGCATTTT
>TRBV19|TRBJ1-2|.|TRBD1
CASSRRQGNGYTF
TGTGCCAGTAGTAGACGACAGGGCAATGGCTACACCTTC
>TRBV5-1|TRBJ2-3|.|TRBD2
CASSEGAGGRPDTQYF
TGCGCCAGCAGCGAGGGAGCGGGGGGGCGTCCAGATACGCAGTATTTT
>TRBV7-2|TRBJ2-5|once|TRBD1
CASSANRGGWETQYF
TGTGCCAGCAGCGCGAACAGGGGCGGGTGGGAGACCCAGTACTTC
>TRBV9|TRBJ2-3|once|TRBD2
CASSVPTSGSADTQYF
TGTGCCAGCAGCGTTCCTACTAGCGGGAGTGCAGATACGCAGTATTTT
>TRBV7-2|TRBJ1-6|.|TRBD1
CASSSIEGANSPLHF
TGTGCCAGCAGCTCCATTGAGGGGGCGAATTCACCCCTCCACTTT
>TRBV5-1|TRBJ2-3|.|TRBD2
CASSQIAGGRDTQYF
TGCGCCAGCAGCCAAATAGCGGGGGGGCGGGATACGCAGTATTTT
>TRBV5-1|TRBJ2-5|.|TRBD2
CASASGSTGWTQYF
TGCGCCAGCGCCAGCGGGAGTACCGGATGGACCCAGTACTTC
>TRBV11-2|TRBJ1-1|once|TRBD1
CASSFTGDPNTEAFF
TGTGCCAGCAGCTTCACAGGGGACCCGAACACTGAAGCTTTCTTT
>TRBV6-5|TRBJ1-2|.|TRBD1
CASSLGGGYGYTF
TGTGCCAGCAGTTTAGGGGGCGGCTATGGCTACACCTTC
>TRBV27|TRBJ2-3|.|.
CASSSQGDTQYF
TGTGCCAGCAGCTCCCAGGGGGATACGCAGTATTTT
>TRBV5-4|TRBJ1-2|.|.
CASSSAQWGYTF
TGTGCCAGCAGCTCTGCACAGTGGGGCTACACCTTC
>TRBV30|TRBJ2-7|.|TRBD2
CAWSGWGTNSYEQYF
TGTGCCTGGAGTGGTTGGGGGACTAACTCCTACGAGCAGTACTTC
>TRBV27|TRBJ2-7|few|.
CATRGMSGRAHEQYF
TGTGCCACCAGGGGGATGTCCGGGAGGGCCCACGAGCAGTACTTC
>TRBV10-3|TRBJ1-5|.|.
CAISEGAGSNQPQHF
TGTGCCATCAGTGAGGGGGCAGGTAGCAATCAGCCCCAGCATTTT
>TRBV28|TRBJ1-1|.|.
CASSLKATGDTEAFF
TGTGCCAGCAGTTTAAAGGCTACCGGGGACACTGAAGCTTTCTTT
>TRBV19|TRBJ1-6|.|.
CASRETANSPLHF
TGTGCCAGTAGGGAGACAGCCAATTCACCCCTCCACTTT
>TRBV4-1|TRBJ2-3|.|.
CASSLQADTDTQYF
TGCGCCAGCAGCCTACAGGCGGACACAGATACGCAGTATTTT
>TRBV10-1|TRBJ1-4|once|TRBD1
CASSEFDREEGTNNEKLFF
TGCGCCAGCAGTGAGTTTGACAGGGAGGAGGGGACAAATAATGAAAAACTGTTTTTT
>TRBV9|TRBJ2-5|.|.
CASGEWGESETQYF
TGTGCCAGCGGGGAGTGGGGGGAGTCTGAGACCCAGTACTTC
>TRBV11-3|TRBJ2-7|.|TRBD1
CASSLGGPGTASYEQYF
TGTGCCAGCAGCTTAGGGGGCCCAGGGACAGCCTCCTACGAGCAGTACTTC
>TRBV4-1|TRBJ2-4|.|TRBD2
CASSQDHLGRDIQYF
TGCGCCAGCAGCCAAGATCATCTGGGGAGGGACATTCAGTACTTC
>TRBV28|TRBJ1-2|.|TRBD1
CASTADRGNYGYTF
TGTGCCAGCACCGCGGACAGGGGTAACTATGGCTACACCTTC
>TRBV4-1|TRBJ2-2|.|TRBD2
CASSQWRGDNTGELFF
TGCGCCAGCAGCCAATGGCGGGGGGATAACACCGGGGAGCTGTTTTTT
>TRBV14|TRBJ1-2|.|.
CASSQDRYGSEGKRANYGYTF
TGTGCCAGCAGCCAAGATCGGTACGGGAGTGAGGGTAAGAGGGCTAACTATGGCTACACCTTC
>TRBV4-3|TRBJ1-2|.|.
CASSQVAREGYTF
TGCGCCAGCAGCCAAGTAGCCCGGGAGGGCTACACCTTC
>TRBV5-6|TRBJ2-7|many|TRBD1
CASTLGTALYEQYF
TGTGCCAGCACCCTCGGGACAGCGCTCTACGAGCAGTACTTC
>TRBV6-4|TRBJ2-3|few|.
CASSTSSTDTQYF
TGTGCCAGCAGTACTAGTAGCACAGATACGCAGTATTTT
>TRBV2|TRBJ2-1|few|.
CASSDRGLSYNEQFF
TGTGCCAGCAGTGACCGGGGACTGTCCTACAATGAGCAGTTCTTC
>TRBV9|TRBJ2-7|.|.
CASSPPSAGPYEQYF
TGTGCCAGCAGTCCTCCCTCGGCAGGGCCCTACGAGCAGTACTTC
>TRBV7-9|TRBJ1-2|.|TRBD1
CASSLGAARTGIYGYTF
TGTGCCAGCAGTTTAGGGGCCGCCAGGACAGGGATCTACGGCTACACCTTC
>TRBV19|TRBJ1-1|once|.
CASSIGGVEAFF
TGTGCCAGTAGTATAGGGGGGGTAGAAGCTTTCTTT
>TRBV12-5|TRBJ2-3|.|TRBD1
CASGRGQDSTDTQYF
TGTGCTAGTGGCCGAGGACAGGATAGCACAGATACGCAGTATTTT
>TRBV27|TRBJ1-6|.|TRBD1
CASSFIRGVPGVGSLHF
TGTGCCAGCAGTTTCATCAGGGGGGTCCCAGGGGTTGGATCCCTCCACTTT
>TRBV5-1|TRBJ2-3|.|.
CASSKGTYTSTDTQYF
TGCGCCAGCAGCAAAGGGACATACACTAGCACAGATACGCAGTATTTT
>TRBV7-6|TRBJ2-5|.|TRBD2
CASSPGGGGTSVNQETQYF
TGTGCCAGCAGCCCAGGCGGTGGCGGGACTAGCGTAAACCAAGAGACCCAGTACTTC
>TRBV6-5|TRBJ2-7|.|.
CASSYDSGVVYEQYF
TGTGCCAGCAGTTACGATTCAGGCGTCGTATACGAGCAGTACTTC
>TRBV7-2|TRBJ2-5|few|TRBD2
CASSLYGGSGETQYF
TGTGCCAGCAGCTTATACGGCGGGAGCGGGGAGACCCAGTACTTC
>TRBV15|TRBJ1-6|.|TRBD1
CATSRAQGAPRNSPLHF
TGTGCCACCAGCAGAGCCCAGGGGGCGCCCCGGAATTCACCCCTCCACTTT
>TRBV6-5|TRBJ1-2|.|TRBD1
CASSSPGQVGYTF
TGTGCCAGCAGTTCCCCTGGACAGGTTGGCTACACCTTC
>TRBV10-3|TRBJ2-3|.|TRBD2
CAISELAGSTDTQYF
TGTGCCATCAGTGAATTAGCGGGAAGCACAGATACGCAGTATTTT
>TRBV18|TRBJ2-3|few|.
CASSPRLASTDTQYF
TGTGCCAGCTCCCCAAGACTGGCCAGCACAGATACGCAGTATTTT
>TRBV2|TRBJ2-5|.|.
CASNQLGDQETQYF
TGTGCCAGCAACCAACTCGGGGACCAAGAGACCCAGTACTTC
>TRBV5-1|TRBJ2-1|few|.
CASSGSGAYNEQFF
TGCGCCAGCAGCGGCTCCGGGGCCTACAATGAGCAGTTCTTC
>TRBV19|TRBJ2-5|.|TRBD1
CASSRTGTGEETQYF
TGTGCCAGTAGTAGGACCGGGACAGGGGAAGAGACCCAGTACTTC
>TRBV4-3|TRBJ1-4|.|TRBD1
CASSPPGQSNEKLFF
TGCGCCAGCAGCCCACCGGGACAGAGTAATGAAAAACTGTTTTTT
>TRBV5-1|TRBJ2-3|once|.
CASSLGLTDTQYF
TGCGCCAGCAGCTTGGGACTCACAGATACGCAGTATTTT
>TRBV19|TRBJ1-3|.|.
CASSRGVSGNTIYF
TGTGCCAGTAGTAGGGGCGTCTCTGGAAACACCATATATTTT